This is a list of T cell receptor beta chains from one sample in a study of blood T cell repertoires in COVID-19. Profiling relied on immunoSEQ multiplex PCR, and the TCRdb table lists in-frame clones only, not all of them. The repertoire has about 190,000 clones, around 80% of them found once; the top ten carry about 3%. The sequenced material came from peripheral blood. The receptor source for this set is an elderly woman with active or convalescent COVID-19. Both conserved end residues are part of each CDR3. The order of the fields is D gene, clone size, J gene, V gene, CDR3 protein, CDR3 DNA. The D gene is left open where the match is weak. The size entry is marked missing in some rows and otherwise reads once, few, many or a size class.

NA NA TRBJ2-3 TRBV5-1 CASSPDGVTDTQYF TGCGCCAGCAGCCCGGACGGGGTCACAGATACGCAGTATTTT
TRBD1 few TRBJ2-7 TRBV7-2 CASSLGQGLPYEQYF TGTGCCAGCAGCTTGGGACAGGGGCTTCCCTACGAGCAGTACTTC
TRBD1 NA TRBJ1-5 TRBV7-2 CASSQQGGTYFKPQHF TGTGCCAGCAGCCAACAGGGGGGGACATACTTTAAGCCCCAGCATTTT
NA NA TRBJ2-7 TRBV5-1 CASSDTTYEQYF TGCGCCAGCAGCGACACCACCTACGAGCAGTACTTC
TRBD2 NA TRBJ2-3 TRBV4-3 CASSQVIASGVVDTQYF TGCGCCAGCAGCCAAGTTATCGCTAGCGGGGTCGTAGATACGCAGTATTTT
TRBD2 NA TRBJ2-2 TRBV6-5 CASSYSAGGLYGELFF TGTGCCAGCAGTTACTCGGCGGGGGGGCTCTACGGGGAGCTGTTTTTT
TRBD1 NA TRBJ2-7 TRBV6-5 CASSTGVTSDYEQYF TGTGCCAGCAGCACAGGGGTCACTAGTGACTACGAGCAGTACTTC
TRBD2 few TRBJ2-7 TRBV7-9 CASMGEASGPYEQYF TGTGCCAGCATGGGTGAGGCTAGCGGCCCCTACGAGCAGTACTTC
NA few TRBJ1-2 TRBV7-2 CASSLGQLSNYGYTF TGTGCCAGCAGCTTAGGACAGCTCTCTAACTATGGCTACACCTTC
NA NA TRBJ2-1 TRBV2 CASMVRESYNEQFF TGTGCCAGCATGGTTAGGGAGTCCTACAATGAGCAGTTCTTC
TRBD1 NA TRBJ2-5 TRBV10-3 CAISEGRGQETQYF TGTGCCATCAGTGAAGGCAGGGGGCAAGAGACCCAGTACTTC
NA few TRBJ1-4 TRBV5-8 CASSLTPGEKLFF TGTGCCAGCAGCTTGACTCCCGGGGAAAAACTGTTTTTT
TRBD1 few TRBJ1-2 TRBV27 CASSPLGFQGAGYGYTF TGTGCCAGCAGTCCCCTCGGGTTTCAGGGGGCTGGGTATGGCTACACCTTC
NA NA TRBJ1-1 TRBV5-1 CASSLGPGVNTEAFF TGCGCCAGCAGCTTAGGACCGGGAGTTAACACTGAAGCTTTCTTT
TRBD1 NA TRBJ1-1 TRBV5-6 CASSFYKSATGGRNTEAFF TGTGCCAGCAGCTTCTACAAAAGCGCGACAGGGGGTAGGAACACTGAAGCTTTCTTT
NA NA TRBJ2-5 TRBV2 CASSDWRTTQETQYF TGTGCCAGCAGTGATTGGAGGACTACTCAAGAGACCCAGTACTTC
NA NA TRBJ2-1 TRBV15 CATSRDYLSSNEQFF TGTGCCACCAGCAGAGATTATCTCTCCTCCAATGAGCAGTTCTTC
NA NA TRBJ2-2 TRBV7-2 CASSLIYGELFF TGTGCCAGCAGCTTAATTTACGGGGAGCTGTTTTTT
TRBD2 NA TRBJ2-3 TRBV19 CASSLERGPSTDTQYF TGTGCCAGTAGTTTGGAGCGGGGGCCCAGCACAGATACGCAGTATTTT
TRBD2 NA TRBJ2-1 TRBV5-1 CASSPGLEEQFF TGCGCCAGCAGCCCCGGACTAGAGGAGCAGTTCTTC
TRBD2 NA TRBJ2-2 TRBV5-4 CASSPGLAGAHTGELFF TGTGCCAGCAGCCCAGGACTAGCGGGGGCCCACACCGGGGAGCTGTTTTTT
NA NA TRBJ1-5 TRBV28 CASSLWPPTQGYLSNQPQHF TGTGCCAGCAGTTTATGGCCCCCTACCCAGGGGTACCTTAGCAATCAGCCCCAGCATTTT
TRBD1 NA TRBJ2-1 TRBV7-2 CASILSRDRDYNEQFF TGTGCCAGCATCCTTTCCCGGGACAGGGACTACAATGAGCAGTTCTTC
TRBD2 NA TRBJ2-3 TRBV7-2 CASSRGTSADTQYF TGTGCCAGCAGCCGTGGGACTAGCGCAGATACGCAGTATTTT
NA once TRBJ2-5 TRBV3-1/TRBV3-2 CASSQETIQGTQYF TGTGCCAGCAGCCAAGAAACCATCCAGGGGACCCAGTACTTC
TRBD2 NA TRBJ2-2 TRBV6-5 CASLWGGEVGELFF TGTGCCAGCCTTTGGGGAGGGGAGGTCGGGGAGCTGTTTTTT
NA few TRBJ2-1 TRBV19 CASSRVNEQFF TGTGCCAGTAGCCGAGTGAATGAGCAGTTCTTC
NA NA TRBJ2-1 TRBV5-6 CASSPVRAGEQFF TGTGCCAGCAGCCCGGTTCGGGCAGGGGAGCAGTTCTTC
TRBD2 NA TRBJ2-1 TRBV20-1 CSASAGGADYNEQFF TGCAGTGCTAGTGCCGGGGGGGCCGACTACAATGAGCAGTTCTTC
NA NA TRBJ2-5 TRBV9 CASSETVGRQETQYF TGTGCCAGCAGCGAAACAGTGGGGAGGCAAGAGACCCAGTACTTC
TRBD1 NA TRBJ2-3 TRBV11-2 CASSLRDSRDTQYF TGTGCCAGCAGCCTCCGGGACAGCCGAGATACGCAGTATTTT
NA NA TRBJ1-1 TRBV10-3 CAISGAPGGVEDTEAFF TGTGCCATCAGTGGTGCCCCCGGGGGGGTTGAGGACACTGAAGCTTTCTTT
TRBD1 NA TRBJ1-4 TRBV5-3 CARSLDGTGGEKLFF TGTGCCAGAAGCTTGGACGGGACAGGGGGGGAAAAACTGTTTTTT
NA NA TRBJ1-5 TRBV28 CASSLGGAQPQHF TGTGCCAGCAGTTTAGGAGGGGCTCAGCCCCAGCATTTT
TRBD2 NA TRBJ2-3 TRBV9 CASSVGPSGGYSTDTQYF TGTGCCAGCAGCGTAGGTCCTAGCGGGGGATATAGCACAGATACGCAGTATTTT
NA NA TRBJ1-2 TRBV27 CASSFGAFYGYTF TGTGCCAGCAGTTTTGGGGCTTTCTATGGCTACACCTTC
NA few TRBJ2-7 TRBV5-6 CASSLVRGAIWEQYF TGTGCCAGCAGCTTGGTGCGGGGCGCCATTTGGGAGCAGTACTTC
NA NA TRBJ1-2 TRBV28 CASSFYREGYTF TGTGCCAGCAGTTTTTACAGAGAGGGCTACACCTTC
TRBD1 NA TRBJ2-7 TRBV7-8 CASSSGTGANGTYEQYF TGTGCCAGCAGCTCCGGGACAGGAGCAAACGGGACCTACGAGCAGTACTTC
NA NA TRBJ2-1 TRBV5-1 CASSLVPRGGNEQFF TGCGCCAGCAGCTTGGTGCCTAGAGGGGGCAATGAGCAGTTCTTC
NA NA TRBJ1-6 TRBV5-1 CASSFGRQGSWNSPLHF TGCGCCAGCAGCTTTGGGCGGCAGGGATCGTGGAATTCACCCCTCCACTTT
TRBD1 NA TRBJ1-4 TRBV5-1 CASSPGTGIGNEKLFF TGCGCCAGCAGCCCCGGGACAGGGATCGGTAATGAAAAACTGTTTTTT
NA NA TRBJ2-1 TRBV18 CASSPRSSSYNEQFF TGTGCCAGCTCACCAAGATCTAGCTCCTACAATGAGCAGTTCTTC
TRBD1 NA TRBJ1-4 TRBV10-3 CAISEQSGGYEKLFF TGTGCCATCAGTGAGCAGTCAGGGGGTTATGAAAAACTGTTTTTT